This TCR beta chain was sequenced for a study of blood T cells in healthy people across ages. The second PCR ran about 7 to 12 cycles with a sample-barcoded 5' primer and J-beta primers. Each sample yielded at least 2.5 million CDR3-containing paired-end reads. TCRdb recomputed calls from the 5' RACE reads with MiXCR, one row per CDR3 protein. The sample comprises over 1,500,000 distinct CDR3 sequences, about 39% of which are singletons, and under 25% rests with the top ten. The table lists this clonotype with a few counts. Antigen specificity is unknown. General study findings and limits: Relative to aged donors, long-lived donors carried more naive CD4+ cells and displayed higher diversity. Estimates of total diversity, which came from one million sequenced T cells, were considered to be underestimates. Not knowing donor CMV status may have confounded expanded clonotype changes.

V lost 4 bases to trimming and J lost 0 bases, with 14 bases between them. This CDR3 contains 16 residues. CDR1 and CDR2 (germline): SGHRS, YFSETQ. The V and J genes are TRBV5-1 and TRBJ2-1; D remains unclear. The specimen was blood. This receptor was identified in a human donor in good health. The CDR3 DNA reads as TGCGCCAGCAGCCCCCTGAGAGAGAGCTCCTACAATGAGCAGTTCTTC. Translation gives CASSPLRESSYNEQFF. Full variable domain (remainder filled in from reference TRBV5-1 and TRBJ2-1): KAGVTQTPRYLIKTRGQQVTLSCSPISGHRSVSWYQQTPGQGLQFLFEYFSETQRNKGNFPGRFSGRQFSNSRSEMNVSTLELGDSALYLCASSPLRESSYNEQFFGPGTRLTVL.